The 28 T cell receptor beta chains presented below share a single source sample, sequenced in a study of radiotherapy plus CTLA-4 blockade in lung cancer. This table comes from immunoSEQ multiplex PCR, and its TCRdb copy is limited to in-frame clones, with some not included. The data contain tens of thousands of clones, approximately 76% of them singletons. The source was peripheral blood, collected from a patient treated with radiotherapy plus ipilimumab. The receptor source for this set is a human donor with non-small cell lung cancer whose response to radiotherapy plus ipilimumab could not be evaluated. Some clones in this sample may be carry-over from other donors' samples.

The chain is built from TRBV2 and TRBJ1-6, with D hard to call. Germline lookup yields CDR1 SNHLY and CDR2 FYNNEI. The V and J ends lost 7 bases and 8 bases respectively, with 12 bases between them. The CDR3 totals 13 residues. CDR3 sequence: CASTQEGDSPLHF. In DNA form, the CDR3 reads TGTGCCAGCACCCAGGAGGGTGATTCACCCCTCCACTTT.

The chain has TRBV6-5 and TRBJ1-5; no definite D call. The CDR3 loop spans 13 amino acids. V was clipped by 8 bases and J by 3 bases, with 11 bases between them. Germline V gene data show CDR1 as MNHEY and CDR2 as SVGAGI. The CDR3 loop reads CASRSVPNQPQHF. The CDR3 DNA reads TGTGCCAGCCGGTCTGTGCCCAATCAGCCCCAGCATTTT.

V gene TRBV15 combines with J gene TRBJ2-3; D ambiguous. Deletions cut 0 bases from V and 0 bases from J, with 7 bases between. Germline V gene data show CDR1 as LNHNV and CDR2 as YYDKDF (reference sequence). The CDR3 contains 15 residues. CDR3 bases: TGTGCCACCAGCAGAGATGAGGTCAGCACAGATACGCAGTATTTT. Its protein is CATSRDEVSTDTQYF.

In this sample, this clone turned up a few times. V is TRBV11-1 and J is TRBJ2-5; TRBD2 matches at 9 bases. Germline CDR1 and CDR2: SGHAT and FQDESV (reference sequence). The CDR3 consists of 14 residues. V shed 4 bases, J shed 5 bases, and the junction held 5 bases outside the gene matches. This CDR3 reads CASSSTSGWETQYF. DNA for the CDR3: TGTGCCAGCAGCTCGACTAGCGGTTGGGAGACCCAGTACTTC.

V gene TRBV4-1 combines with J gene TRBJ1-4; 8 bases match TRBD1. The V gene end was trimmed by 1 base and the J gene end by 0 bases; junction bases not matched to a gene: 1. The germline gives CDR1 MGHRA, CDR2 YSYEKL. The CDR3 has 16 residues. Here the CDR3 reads CASSQGQGTTNEKLFF. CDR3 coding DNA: TGCGCCAGCAGCCAAGGACAGGGGACAACTAATGAAAAACTGTTTTTT.

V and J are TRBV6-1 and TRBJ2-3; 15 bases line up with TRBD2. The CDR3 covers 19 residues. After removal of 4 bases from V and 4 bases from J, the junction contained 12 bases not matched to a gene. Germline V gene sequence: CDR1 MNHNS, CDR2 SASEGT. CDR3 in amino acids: CASSVFPGLAGGPPDTQYF. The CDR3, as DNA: TGTGCCAGCAGTGTATTCCCGGGACTAGCGGGGGGTCCCCCAGATACGCAGTATTTT.

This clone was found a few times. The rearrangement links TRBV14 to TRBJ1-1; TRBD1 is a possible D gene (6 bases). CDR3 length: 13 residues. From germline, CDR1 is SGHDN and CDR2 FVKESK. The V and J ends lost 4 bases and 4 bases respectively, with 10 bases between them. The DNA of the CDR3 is TGTGCCAGCAGCCGCACAGGGAGCACTGAAGCTTTCTTT. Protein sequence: CASSRTGSTEAFF. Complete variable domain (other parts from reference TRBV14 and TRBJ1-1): EAGVTQFPSHSVIEKGQTVTLRCDPISGHDNLYWYRRVMGKEIKFLLHFVKESKQDESGMPNNRFLAERTGGTYSTLKVQPAELEDSGVYFCASSRTGSTEAFFGQGTRLTVV.

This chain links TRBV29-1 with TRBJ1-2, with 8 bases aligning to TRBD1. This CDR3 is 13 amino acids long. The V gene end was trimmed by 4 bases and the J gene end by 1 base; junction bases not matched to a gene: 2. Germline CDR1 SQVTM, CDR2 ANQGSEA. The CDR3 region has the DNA TGCAGCGTTGCCGACAGGGGTAACTATGGCTACACCTTC. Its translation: CSVADRGNYGYTF.

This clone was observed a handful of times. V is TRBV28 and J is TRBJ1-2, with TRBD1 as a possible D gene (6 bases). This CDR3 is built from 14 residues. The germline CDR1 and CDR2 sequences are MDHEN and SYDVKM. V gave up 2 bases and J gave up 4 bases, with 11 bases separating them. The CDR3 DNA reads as TGTGCCAGCAGTTTAAGCAGGGGCATCTATGGCTACACCTTC. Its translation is CASSLSRGIYGYTF.

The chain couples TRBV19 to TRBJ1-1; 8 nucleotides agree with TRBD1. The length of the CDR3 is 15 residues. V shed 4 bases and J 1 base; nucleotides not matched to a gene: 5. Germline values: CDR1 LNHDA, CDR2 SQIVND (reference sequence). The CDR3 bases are TGTGCCAGTAGTACGCAGGGGGCGGCGAACACTGAAGCTTTCTTT. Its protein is CASSTQGAANTEAFF. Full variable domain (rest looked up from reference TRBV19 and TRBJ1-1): DGGITQSPKYLFRKEGQNVTLSCEQNLNHDAMYWYRQDPGQGLRLIYYSQIVNDFQKGDIAEGYSVSREKKESFPLTVTSAQKNPTAFYLCASSTQGAANTEAFFGQGTRLTVV.

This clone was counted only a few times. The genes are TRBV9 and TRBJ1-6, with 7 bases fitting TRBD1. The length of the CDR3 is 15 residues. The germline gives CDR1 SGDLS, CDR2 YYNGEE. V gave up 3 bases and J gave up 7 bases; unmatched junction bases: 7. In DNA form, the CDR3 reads TGTGCCAGCAGCGCCCAAGACAGGGACAATTCACCCCTCCACTTT. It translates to CASSAQDRDNSPLHF.

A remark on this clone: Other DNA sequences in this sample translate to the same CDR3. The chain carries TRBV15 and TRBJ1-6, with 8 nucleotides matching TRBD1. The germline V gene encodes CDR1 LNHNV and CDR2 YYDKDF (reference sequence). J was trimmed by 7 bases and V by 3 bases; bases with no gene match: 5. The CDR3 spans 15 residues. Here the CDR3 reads CATSRRDRSNSPLHF. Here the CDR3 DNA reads TGTGCCACCAGCAGGAGGGACAGGTCAAATTCACCCCTCCACTTT.

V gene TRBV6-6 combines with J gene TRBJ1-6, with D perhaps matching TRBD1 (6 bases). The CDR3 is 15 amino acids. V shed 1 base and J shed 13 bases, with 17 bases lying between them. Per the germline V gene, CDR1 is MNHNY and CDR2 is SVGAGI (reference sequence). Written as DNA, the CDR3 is TGTGCCAGCAGTTACTTGGGCAGGGGAGTGTATCCCCTCCACTTT. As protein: CASSYLGRGVYPLHF.

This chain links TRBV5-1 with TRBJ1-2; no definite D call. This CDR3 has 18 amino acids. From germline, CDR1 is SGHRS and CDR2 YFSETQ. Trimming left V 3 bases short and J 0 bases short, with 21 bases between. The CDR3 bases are TGCGCCAGCAGCTCCTACCCCCCTGGGCAGCGGACTAACTATGGCTACACCTTC. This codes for CASSSYPPGQRTNYGYTF.

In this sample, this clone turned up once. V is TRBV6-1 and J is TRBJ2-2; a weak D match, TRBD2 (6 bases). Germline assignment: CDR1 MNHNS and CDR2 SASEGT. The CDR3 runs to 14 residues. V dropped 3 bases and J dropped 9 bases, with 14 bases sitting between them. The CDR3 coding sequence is TGTGCCAGCAGTGAGGGACTGCCCCCCCGGGAGCTGTTTTTT. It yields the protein CASSEGLPPRELFF.

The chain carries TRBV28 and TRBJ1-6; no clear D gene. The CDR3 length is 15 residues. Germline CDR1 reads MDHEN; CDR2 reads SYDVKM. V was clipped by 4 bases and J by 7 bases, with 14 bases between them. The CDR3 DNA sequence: TGTGCCAGCAGTTCGCCGGGGTGGGAGAATTCACCCCTCCACTTT. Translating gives CASSSPGWENSPLHF.

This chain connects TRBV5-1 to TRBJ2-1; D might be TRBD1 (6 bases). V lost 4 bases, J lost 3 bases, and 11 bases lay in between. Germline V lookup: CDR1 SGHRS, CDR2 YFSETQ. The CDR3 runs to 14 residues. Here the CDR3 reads CASSDRTDYNEQFF. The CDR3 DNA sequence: TGCGCCAGCAGCGACCGGACAGACTACAATGAGCAGTTCTTC.

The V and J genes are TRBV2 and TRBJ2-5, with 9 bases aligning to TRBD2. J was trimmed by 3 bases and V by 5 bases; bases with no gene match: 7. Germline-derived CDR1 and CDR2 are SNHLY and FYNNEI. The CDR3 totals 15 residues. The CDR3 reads CASSFSGGGKETQYF. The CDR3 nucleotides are TGTGCCAGCAGTTTTAGCGGGGGCGGGAAAGAGACCCAGTACTTC.

The DNA for the CDR3 is TGTGCCAGCAGCCCGACAGTCTCACGTGAAGCTTTCTTT. Amino acid sequence: CASSPTVSREAFF. The rearrangement links TRBV11-2 to TRBJ1-1; D is perhaps TRBD1 (5 bases). V was pared by 5 bases and J by 7 bases, with 14 bases between. The CDR3 has 13 amino acids. Germline V gene lookup returns CDR1 SGHAT and CDR2 FQNNGV.

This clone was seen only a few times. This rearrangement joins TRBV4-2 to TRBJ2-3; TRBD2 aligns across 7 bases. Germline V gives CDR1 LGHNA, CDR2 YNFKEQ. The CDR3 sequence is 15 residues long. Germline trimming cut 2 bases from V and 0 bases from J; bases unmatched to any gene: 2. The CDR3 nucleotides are TGTGCCAGCAGCCAATACGGGGGGAGCACAGATACGCAGTATTTT. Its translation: CASSQYGGSTDTQYF.

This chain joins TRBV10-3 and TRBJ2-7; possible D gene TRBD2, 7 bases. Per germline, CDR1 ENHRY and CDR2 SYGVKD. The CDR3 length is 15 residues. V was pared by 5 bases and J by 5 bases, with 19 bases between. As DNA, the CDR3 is TGTGCCATCAGTTCTGACGGGGGGCAAGTGGACGAGCAGTACTTC. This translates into CAISSDGGQVDEQYF.

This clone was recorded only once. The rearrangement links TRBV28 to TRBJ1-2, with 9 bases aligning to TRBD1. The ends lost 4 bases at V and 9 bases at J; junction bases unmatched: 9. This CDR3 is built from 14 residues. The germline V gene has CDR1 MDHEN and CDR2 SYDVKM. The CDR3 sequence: CASSYPGQGKSYTF. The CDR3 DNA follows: TGTGCCAGCAGTTACCCGGGACAGGGCAAAAGCTACACCTTC.

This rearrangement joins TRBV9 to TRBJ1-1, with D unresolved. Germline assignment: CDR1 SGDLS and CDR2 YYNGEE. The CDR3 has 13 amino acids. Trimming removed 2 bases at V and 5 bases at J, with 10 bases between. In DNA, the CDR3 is TGTGCCAGCAGCGTTTCGCGGGGAACTGAAGCTTTCTTT. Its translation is CASSVSRGTEAFF.

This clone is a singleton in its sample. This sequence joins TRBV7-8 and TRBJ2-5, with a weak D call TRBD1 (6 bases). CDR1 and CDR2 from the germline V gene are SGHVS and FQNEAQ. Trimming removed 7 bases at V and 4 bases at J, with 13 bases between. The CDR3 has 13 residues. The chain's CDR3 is CASTIRDIETQYF. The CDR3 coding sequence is TGTGCCAGCACCATCAGGGACATAGAGACCCAGTACTTC.

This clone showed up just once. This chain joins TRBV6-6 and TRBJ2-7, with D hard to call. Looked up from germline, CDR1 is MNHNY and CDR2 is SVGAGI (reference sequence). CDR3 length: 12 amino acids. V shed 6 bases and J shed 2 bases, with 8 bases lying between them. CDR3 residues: CASSKPTYEQYF. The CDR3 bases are TGTGCCAGCAGCAAGCCCACCTACGAGCAGTACTTC.

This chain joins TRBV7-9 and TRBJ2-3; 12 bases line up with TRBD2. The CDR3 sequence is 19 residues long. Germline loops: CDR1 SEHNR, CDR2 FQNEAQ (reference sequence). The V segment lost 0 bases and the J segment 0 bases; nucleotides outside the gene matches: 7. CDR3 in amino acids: CASSLAGTSGSVSTDTQYF. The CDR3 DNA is TGTGCCAGCAGCTTAGCCGGGACTAGCGGGTCCGTTAGCACAGATACGCAGTATTTT.

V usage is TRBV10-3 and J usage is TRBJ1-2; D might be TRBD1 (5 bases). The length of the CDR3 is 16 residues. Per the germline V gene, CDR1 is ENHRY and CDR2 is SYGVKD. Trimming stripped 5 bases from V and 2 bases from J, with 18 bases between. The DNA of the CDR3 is TGTGCCATCAGTCCTTTGACAGTCCCCTGGAACTATGGCTACACCTTC. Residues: CAISPLTVPWNYGYTF.

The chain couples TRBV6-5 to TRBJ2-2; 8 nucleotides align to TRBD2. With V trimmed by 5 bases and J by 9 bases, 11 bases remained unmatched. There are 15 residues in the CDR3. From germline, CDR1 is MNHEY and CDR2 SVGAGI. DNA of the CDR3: TGTGCCAGCAGTCCAGCGGGGGCCCAGGTACGGGAGCTGTTTTTT. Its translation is CASSPAGAQVRELFF.